The rows below give T cell receptor beta chains drawn from one sample of a study of resident and recirculating memory T cells in vitiligo. Repertoires were generated with immunoSEQ multiplex PCR, while TCRdb's copy carries only in-frame clones and drops some. Of about 42,000 clones in the sample, over 90% are singletons; the top ten hold 4.5%. Sequenced input: blood. All receptors come from a male donor with vitiligo. Both conserved end residues are part of each CDR3. Each record gives: V gene, J gene, D gene, clone size, CDR3 DNA, CDR3 protein. D genes are given only for firm matches. Clone sizes are given selectively: once, few, many, or a class where the clone is expanded.

v_gene: TRBV6-1
j_gene: TRBJ2-7
d_gene: NA
abundance: NA
CDR3nt: TGTGCCAGCAGACTAACAGGAGAAAATGCCTACGAGCAGTACTTC
CDR3aa: CASRLTGENAYEQYF

v_gene: TRBV10-3
j_gene: TRBJ1-4
d_gene: TRBD1
abundance: NA
CDR3nt: TGTGCCATCAGTGGGGACAGAAGTTTTGGCGAAAAACTGTTTTTT
CDR3aa: CAISGDRSFGEKLFF

v_gene: TRBV19
j_gene: TRBJ1-4
d_gene: NA
abundance: NA
CDR3nt: TGTGCCAGTAGTATAGGGCCTATCCGGGGAACTAATGAAAAACTGTTTTTT
CDR3aa: CASSIGPIRGTNEKLFF

v_gene: TRBV11-2
j_gene: TRBJ2-7
d_gene: NA
abundance: NA
CDR3nt: TGTGCCAGCAGCGCAGGGAGGAGCTCCTACGAGCAGTACTTC
CDR3aa: CASSAGRSSYEQYF

v_gene: TRBV5-1
j_gene: TRBJ1-4
d_gene: TRBD1
abundance: once
CDR3nt: TGCGCCAGCAGCTCCCAGGGGGCGGGTGGTAAAAAACTGTTTTTT
CDR3aa: CASSSQGAGGKKLFF

v_gene: TRBV29-1
j_gene: TRBJ1-2
d_gene: TRBD1
abundance: NA
CDR3nt: TGCAGCGTTGACCCGGGACAGGGCTATGGCTACACCTTC
CDR3aa: CSVDPGQGYGYTF

v_gene: TRBV11-3
j_gene: TRBJ1-5
d_gene: NA
abundance: NA
CDR3nt: TGTGCCAGCAGCTTAGTGGACCACAGGGAGCGCATACATCAGCCCCAGCATTTT
CDR3aa: CASSLVDHRERIHQPQHF

v_gene: TRBV15
j_gene: TRBJ1-2
d_gene: NA
abundance: NA
CDR3nt: TGTGCCACCAGCAGAGATCGGGGGGAAGGCTACACCTTC
CDR3aa: CATSRDRGEGYTF

v_gene: TRBV2
j_gene: TRBJ2-5
d_gene: NA
abundance: NA
CDR3nt: TGTGCCAGCGTTTGGCAGGGAGGAATCGAGACCCAGTACTTC
CDR3aa: CASVWQGGIETQYF

v_gene: TRBV4-3
j_gene: TRBJ2-7
d_gene: TRBD1
abundance: NA
CDR3nt: TGCGCCAGCAGCCAAGGTCCACCGGGACAGGCCACCTACGAGCAGTACTTC
CDR3aa: CASSQGPPGQATYEQYF

v_gene: TRBV30
j_gene: TRBJ1-4
d_gene: NA
abundance: NA
CDR3nt: TGTGCCTCCACGGGGGGGGAGTCGGAAAAACTGTTTTTT
CDR3aa: CASTGGESEKLFF

v_gene: TRBV27
j_gene: TRBJ2-7
d_gene: NA
abundance: NA
CDR3nt: TGTGCCAGCGGATACAGGGATTACGAGCAGTACTTC
CDR3aa: CASGYRDYEQYF

v_gene: TRBV5-3
j_gene: TRBJ2-7
d_gene: TRBD2
abundance: NA
CDR3nt: TGTGCCAGAAGGGAGTTTAGCGGGGGCCGATACGAGCAGTACTTC
CDR3aa: CARREFSGGRYEQYF

v_gene: TRBV15
j_gene: TRBJ2-1
d_gene: TRBD2
abundance: NA
CDR3nt: TGTGCCACCAGCAGCCCTAGCGGGGGGGCCTCCTACAATGAGCAGTTCTTC
CDR3aa: CATSSPSGGASYNEQFF

v_gene: TRBV9
j_gene: TRBJ2-1
d_gene: TRBD2
abundance: once
CDR3nt: TGTGCCAGCAGCTTAGCGGGGATTTCCTACAATGAGCAGTTCTTC
CDR3aa: CASSLAGISYNEQFF